Listed below are T cell receptor beta chains from one sample, sequenced in a study of T cell responses to AZD1222 COVID-19 vaccine. Libraries were prepared by immunoSEQ multiplex PCR; TCRdb keeps only in-frame clonotypes and omits some of them. The data contain approximately 85,000 clones, 86% of them seen just once; the ten biggest clones take up approximately 7%. The material was peripheral blood, obtained on day 0 of AZD1222 vaccination. The receptor source for this set is an adult in good health. CDR3s leave out the opening cysteine and the closing phenylalanine or tryptophan. The D gene is left open where the match is weak. Rows may omit the clone size; those that give it use once, few, many or a size class.

TRBJ1-3,TRBV11-2,-,-,ASTIWGETIY
TRBJ2-1,TRBV6-6,-,TRBD2,ASSRTPSGRDNEQF
TRBJ2-5,TRBV7-7,once,-,ASSLGGGASAQY
TRBJ1-5,TRBV28,-,-,ASHGANNQPQH
TRBJ2-1,TRBV7-9,-,-,ASSLRDNEQF
TRBJ1-3,TRBV18,-,-,ASSPPGRNTIY
TRBJ2-1,TRBV18,-,-,ASSPFGQGGYNEQF
TRBJ1-1,TRBV14,-,-,ASSQVVTRTGTEAF
TRBJ2-7,TRBV6-5,-,TRBD1,ASSPPGQGSHEQY
TRBJ1-2,TRBV19,-,-,ASRRNGEGSNYGYT
TRBJ2-1,TRBV5-1,-,TRBD1,ASSSLTGQVNEQF
TRBJ1-6,TRBV28,-,TRBD1,ASSLGGQGSFNSPLH
TRBJ2-6,TRBV6-4,-,-,ASSDSGGSGANVLT
TRBJ1-1,TRBV7-2,once,-,ASSLVLNTEAF
TRBJ1-3,TRBV30,-,-,AWIRRGSGNTIY
TRBJ2-7,TRBV6-5,-,TRBD1,ASSGQELYEQY